A few counts support the clone carrying this TCR beta chain. Its antigen remains unknown. This sample was included in a study of T cells after yellow fever vaccination. Overall study context: Low-cell-number fractions were prepared with SMART-Seq v4 Ultra Low Input.

One entry per CDR3 protein results from TCRdb running MiXCR on the 5' RACE reads. This table holds 200,000 to 300,000 distinct CDR3 sequences, about 7% found once. The study's findings and limits: The study re-detected most primary-vaccination clones after the booster (nearly 97% CD4, just over 85% CD8).

The CDR3 has 13 amino acids. V lost 5 bases, J lost 2 bases, and 12 bases lay in between. Per germline, CDR1 SQVTM and CDR2 ANQGSEA. This chain connects TRBV29-1 to TRBJ2-5; D gene unclear. The specimen was CD4+ T cells sorted from PBMCs, collected 15 days after the yellow fever booster vaccination. The origin of this receptor is a man aged 25 to 45 who received the YFV17D yellow fever vaccine. This CDR3 reads CSVPRPRQETQYF. The CDR3 DNA reads TGCAGCGTTCCCCGACCAAGACAAGAGACCCAGTACTTC.